This T cell receptor beta chain stems from a study of T cell responses to AZD1222 COVID-19 vaccine. Study results and limitations: Unmutated variant regions are reportedly targeted by nearly half of spike-specific TCRs. Females made up more of the donors, who were largely white British, and clonal diversity may have come out too low. Two AZD1222 administrations were followed by greater Spike-specific TCR breadth and depth. It was only six AZD1222 recipients who were seropositive at baseline.

The repertoire was sequenced with immunoSEQ multiplex PCR; TCRdb's copy has only in-frame clones and lacks some. The table records 120,000 or so clones, roughly 90% of them present only once. In the case of this clone: Its antigen remains unknown.

Trimming pared 4 bases from V and 0 bases from J, leaving 12 bases between. Germline V gives CDR1 LNHDA, CDR2 SQIVND (reference sequence). This CDR3 has 15 amino acids. The chain carries TRBV19 and TRBJ1-2; D call uncertain. The source material was peripheral blood, sampled on day 0 of AZD1222 vaccination. The TCR comes from an adult in good health. In DNA, the CDR3 is TGTGCCAGTAGTACGCGGACGGATCCTAACTATGGCTACACCTTC. Its translation: CASSTRTDPNYGYTF.